Each of the 8 T cell receptor beta chains below was sequenced from the same sample in a study of blood T cell repertoires in COVID-19. Produced via immunoSEQ multiplex PCR; TCRdb's table is partial and in-frame only. The sample includes some 33,000 clones, approximately 90% seen only once; the top ten take under 6%. The sequenced material came from peripheral blood. Receptor source: a human donor in a cohort sampled during active COVID-19.

The J gene is TRBJ2-5, the V gene TRBV7-2; 12 bases align to TRBD2. V trimming: 5 bases; J trimming: 2 bases; junction bases outside the gene matches: 6. The CDR3 extends over 16 amino acids. CDR1 and CDR2 from the germline V gene are SGHTA and FQGNSA. CDR3 residues: CASSLGGTSGQETQYF. For the CDR3, the DNA is TGTGCCAGCAGCCTAGGGGGGACTAGCGGGCAAGAGACCCAGTACTTC.

The rearrangement links TRBV27 to TRBJ1-5; 9 bases fit TRBD1. In germline, CDR1 is MNHEY, CDR2 SMNVEV (reference sequence). This CDR3 region has 14 residues. With V trimmed by 10 bases and J by 6 bases, 10 bases remained unmatched. Here the CDR3 DNA reads TGTGCCACTAGGACAGGGGCGACGGGTCAGCCCCAGCATTTT. As protein: CATRTGATGQPQHF.

J is TRBJ1-5 and V is TRBV7-9, with TRBD1 identical over 7 bases. In germline, CDR1 is SEHNR, CDR2 FQNEAQ (reference sequence). The CDR3 has 12 amino acids. V lost 6 bases and J lost 7; bases outside the gene matches: 3. In nucleotides, the CDR3 is TGTGCCAGCAGGCAGGGGGAACAGCCCCAGCATTTT. As protein: CASRQGEQPQHF.

The V gene is TRBV5-5, the J gene TRBJ1-2; D possibly corresponds to TRBD1 (6 bases). Germline CDR1 SGHKS, CDR2 YYEKEE (reference sequence). The CDR3 has 14 amino acids. Trimming took 5 bases from V and 4 from J, leaving 15 bases between them. The CDR3 spells CASRSPGQFYGYTF. CDR3 DNA sequence: TGTGCCAGCAGATCACCGGGACAATTCTATGGCTACACCTTC.

CDR3 nucleotide sequence: TGTGCCAGCAGCTCGCCGGGGGGCAGAGCTAACTATGGCTACACCTTC. Its translation is CASSSPGGRANYGYTF. The rearrangement links TRBV5-4 to TRBJ1-2; a weak D match, TRBD1 (6 bases). Deletions cut 3 bases from V and 0 bases from J, with 15 bases between. Germline loops: CDR1 SGHNT, CDR2 YYREEE (reference sequence). This CDR3 has 16 amino acids.

This clone turned up a few times. The chain couples TRBV19 to TRBJ2-3, with 9 bases fitting TRBD1. The trim removed 5 bases at V and 6 bases at J, leaving 6 bases unmatched. The CDR3 contains 14 residues. Germline V gene sequence: CDR1 LNHDA, CDR2 SQIVND (reference sequence). CDR3 amino acids: CASSLGTGLDTQYF. The CDR3 DNA follows: TGTGCCAGTAGTCTAGGGACAGGGCTGGATACGCAGTATTTT.

Only a few counts were recorded for this clone. This rearrangement joins TRBV6-6 to TRBJ1-2; no reliable D call. The germline CDR1 and CDR2 sequences are MNHNY and SVGAGI (reference sequence). Trimming removed 0 bases at V and 7 bases at J, with 6 bases between. This CDR3 is 12 amino acids long. The CDR3 sequence is CASSYSDTGYTF. In DNA, the CDR3 is TGTGCCAGCAGTTACTCCGACACTGGCTACACCTTC.

This clone has just one count. This chain joins TRBV6-6 and TRBJ2-3; D not certain. Trimming left V 5 bases short and J 0 bases short, with 9 bases between. From germline, CDR1 is MNHNY and CDR2 SVGAGI (reference sequence). The CDR3 has 14 amino acids. The CDR3 protein is CASSPVTSTDTQYF. The CDR3 nucleotides are TGTGCCAGCAGTCCCGTTACTAGCACAGATACGCAGTATTTT.